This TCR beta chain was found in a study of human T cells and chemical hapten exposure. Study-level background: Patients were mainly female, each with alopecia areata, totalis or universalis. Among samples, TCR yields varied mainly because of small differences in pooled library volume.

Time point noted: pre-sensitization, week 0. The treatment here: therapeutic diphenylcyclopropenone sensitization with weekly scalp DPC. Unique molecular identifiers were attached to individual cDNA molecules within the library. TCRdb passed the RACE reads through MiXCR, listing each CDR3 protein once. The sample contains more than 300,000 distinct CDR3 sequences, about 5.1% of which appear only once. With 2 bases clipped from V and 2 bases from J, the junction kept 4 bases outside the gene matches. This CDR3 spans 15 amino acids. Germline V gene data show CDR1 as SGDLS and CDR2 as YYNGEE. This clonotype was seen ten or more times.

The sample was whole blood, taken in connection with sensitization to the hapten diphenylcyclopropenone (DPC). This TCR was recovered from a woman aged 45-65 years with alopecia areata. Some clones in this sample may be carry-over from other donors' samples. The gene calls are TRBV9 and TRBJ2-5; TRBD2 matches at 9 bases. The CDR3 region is CASSVTSGLQETQYF. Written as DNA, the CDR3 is TGTGCCAGCAGCGTGACTAGCGGACTACAAGAGACCCAGTACTTC.